These 12 T cell receptor beta chains were sequenced from one sample in a study of T cell responses to AZD1222 COVID-19 vaccine. Sequencing was performed with immunoSEQ multiplex PCR; in TCRdb, only in-frame clones are kept and a portion is missing. The table records tens of thousands of clones, approximately 88% of them present only once. Source: peripheral blood, taken 28 days after the second AZD1222 dose. The receptors were sampled from an adult who received the AZD1222 COVID-19 vaccine.

The J gene is TRBJ2-3, the V gene TRBV5-4; 10 bases fit TRBD1. Looked up from germline, CDR1 is SGHNT and CDR2 is YYREEE (reference sequence). The CDR3 covers 16 residues. The trim removed 4 bases at V and 6 bases at J, leaving 11 bases unmatched. CDR3 amino acids: CASSLPGTGVLDTQYF. The CDR3 DNA reads as TGTGCCAGCAGCCTACCCGGGACAGGGGTTTTGGATACGCAGTATTTT. Filled out from reference TRBV5-4 and TRBJ2-3, the complete variable domain reads ETGVTQSPTHLIKTRGQQVTLRCSSQSGHNTVSWYQQALGQGPQFIFQYYREEENGRGNFPPRFSGLQFPNYSSELNVNALELDDSALYLCASSLPGTGVLDTQYFGPGTRLTVL.

The V call is TRBV9, the J call TRBJ2-5; TRBD2 matches at 14 bases. Germline CDR1 and CDR2: SGDLS and YYNGEE. Trimming cost V 3 bases and J 5 bases; bases outside gene matches: 6. The CDR3 totals 16 residues. CDR3 residues: CASSATSGGAGETQYF. In DNA, the CDR3 is TGTGCCAGCAGCGCGACTAGCGGGGGGGCCGGTGAGACCCAGTACTTC. Full variable domain (outside the CDR3, taken from reference TRBV9 and TRBJ2-5): DSGVTQTPKHLITATGQRVTLRCSPRSGDLSVYWYQQSLDQGLQFLIQYYNGEERAKGNILERFSAQQFPDLHSELNLSSLELGDSALYFCASSATSGGAGETQYFGPGTRLLVL.

V and J are TRBV4-2 and TRBJ2-7; D might be TRBD1 or TRBD2, each matching 5 bases. The germline CDR1 and CDR2 sequences are LGHNA and YNFKEQ. Trimming took 0 bases from V and 3 from J, leaving 12 bases between them. The CDR3 has 15 residues. CDR3 sequence: CASSQEQRGYYEQYF. The CDR3 bases are TGTGCCAGCAGCCAAGAACAGAGGGGCTACTACGAGCAGTACTTC.

The table lists this clone with a few counts. V and J are TRBV19 and TRBJ1-1; D is unresolved. The CDR3 length is 15 residues. Trimming shortened V by 3 bases and J by 0 bases, and 11 bases separated the two germline ends. Germline lookup yields CDR1 LNHDA and CDR2 SQIVND (reference sequence). CDR3 in DNA: TGTGCCAGTAGTATTTGGGGAAAGATGAACACTGAAGCTTTCTTT. It translates to CASSIWGKMNTEAFF.

By share, this clone counts as medium-sized. The chain has TRBV3-1 (or the pseudogene TRBV3-2) and TRBJ2-5, with 8 positions matching TRBD2. CDR3 length equals 18 residues. The J segment lost 4 bases and the V segment lost 3 bases, leaving 16 bases of the junction unmatched. The germline V gene encodes CDR1 LGHDT and CDR2 YNNKEL (reference sequence). Written as DNA, the CDR3 is TGTGCCAGCAGCCATGGACTTCTAGCGGGTGAGGCAGTAGAGACCCAGTACTTC. Amino acids: CASSHGLLAGEAVETQYF.

The V call is TRBV30, the J call TRBJ1-1; 8 bases line up with TRBD1. This CDR3 is 15 amino acids long. In germline, CDR1 is GTSNPN, CDR2 SVGIG (reference sequence). Trimming cost V 5 bases and J 12 bases; bases outside gene matches: 20. The CDR3: CAWGGTGDLPAGTFF. CDR3 DNA sequence: TGTGCCTGGGGTGGGACAGGTGACCTCCCCGCGGGGACTTTCTTT.

This clone appeared a single time. The V gene is TRBV5-5, the J gene TRBJ1-1, with D hard to call. V lost 6 bases and J 8 bases, leaving 14 bases between the germline ends. This CDR3 is built from 12 residues. In germline, CDR1 is SGHKS, CDR2 YYEKEE (reference sequence). The CDR3: CASTQGSTEAFF. In DNA form, the CDR3 reads TGTGCCAGCACGCAAGGATCAACCGAAGCTTTCTTT.

The chain carries TRBV4-2 and TRBJ1-5; D call uncertain. Germline loops: CDR1 LGHNA, CDR2 YNFKEQ. This CDR3 comprises 15 residues. The V gene lost 1 base and the J gene lost 5 bases, with 12 bases spanning the gap. Written as DNA, the CDR3 is TGTGCCAGCAGCCAAGTATCCACGGCCGATCAGCCCCAGCATTTT. Protein sequence: CASSQVSTADQPQHF.

The chain carries TRBV28 and TRBJ1-5; 7 bases agree with TRBD1. J gave up 3 bases and V 5 bases, and 7 bases lay outside the gene matches. The CDR3 runs 15 residues. The germline gives CDR1 MDHEN, CDR2 SYDVKM. The CDR3 region is CASSLRQGSNQPQHF. The CDR3 DNA follows: TGTGCCAGCAGTCTCCGACAGGGCTCCAATCAGCCCCAGCATTTT.

V and J are TRBV6-1 and TRBJ2-1, with 7 bases fitting TRBD1. Losses at the gene ends were 6 bases for V and 1 base for J; bases not matched to a gene: 9. The germline CDR1 and CDR2 sequences are MNHNS and SASEGT. The CDR3 has 16 residues. The CDR3 spells CASREQGSFSYNEQFF. The CDR3 region has the DNA TGTGCCAGCAGAGAACAGGGGTCGTTTTCCTACAATGAGCAGTTCTTC.

The chain employs TRBV27 and TRBJ2-1; D is unresolved. Germline V gives CDR1 MNHEY, CDR2 SMNVEV (reference sequence). The CDR3 extends over 14 amino acids. V was cut by 5 bases and J by 4 bases, with 12 bases left in between. The chain's CDR3 is CASSIPPSYNEQFF. The CDR3 nucleotides are TGTGCCAGCAGTATCCCACCTAGTTACAATGAGCAGTTCTTC.

The chain combines TRBV27 with TRBJ2-7; the D is unclear. The CDR3 totals 14 residues. Germline V gene data show CDR1 as MNHEY and CDR2 as SMNVEV (reference sequence). V was clipped by 5 bases and J by 0 bases, with 11 bases between them. The DNA of the CDR3 is TGTGCCAGCAGTCTCGTAGCTGTCTCCTACGAGCAGTACTTC. Its translation: CASSLVAVSYEQYF.